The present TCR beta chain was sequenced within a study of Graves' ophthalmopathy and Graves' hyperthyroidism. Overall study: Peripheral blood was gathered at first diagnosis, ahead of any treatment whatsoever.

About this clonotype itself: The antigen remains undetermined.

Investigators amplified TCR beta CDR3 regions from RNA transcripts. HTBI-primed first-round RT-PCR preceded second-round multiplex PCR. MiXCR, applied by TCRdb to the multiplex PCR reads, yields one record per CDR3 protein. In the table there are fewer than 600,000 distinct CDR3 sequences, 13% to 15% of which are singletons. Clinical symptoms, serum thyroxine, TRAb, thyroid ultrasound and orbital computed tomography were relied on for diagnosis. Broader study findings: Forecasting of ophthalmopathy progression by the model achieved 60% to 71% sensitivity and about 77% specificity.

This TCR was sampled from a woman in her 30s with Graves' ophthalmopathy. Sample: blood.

The CDR3 DNA sequence: TGCAGTGCTTATGGGACAGTGAGCAATCAGCCCCAGCATTTT. Encoded protein: CSAYGTVSNQPQHF. This chain joins TRBV20-1 and TRBJ1-5; 7 bases map to TRBD1. V shed 5 bases and J 1 base; nucleotides not matched to a gene: 5. The CDR3 length is 14 residues. Per the germline V gene, CDR1 is DFQATT and CDR2 is SNEGSKA (reference sequence).